The source of this TCR beta chain is a study of blood T cell repertoires in COVID-19. Study details: Samples taken during acute and convalescent COVID-19 were collected in the United States, Italy and Spain. From T cells, B-cell-depleted T cells, or PBMCs came the material, which was cDNA or gDNA.

This CDR3 has 14 residues. In germline, CDR1 is MNHNY, CDR2 SVGAGI (reference sequence). Trimming took 0 bases from V and 7 from J, leaving 12 bases between them. How the authors handled the data: Researchers report that nucleated cell counts were estimated from reference gene primer amplification. The method was immunoSEQ multiplex PCR; TCRdb's version includes in-frame clones alone and lacks a portion of them. V and J calls and clone size are copied from that table; D and trimming were computed from the DNA. The table has about 180,000 clones, about 87% seen once. The V call is TRBV6-6, the J call TRBJ1-1, with a weak D call TRBD1 (5 bases). This clonotype was obtained from a woman aged 70-85 years with COVID-19, enrolled during active disease. What was sequenced was peripheral blood. CDR3 region: CASSYSSRAVEAFF. CDR3 in DNA: TGTGCCAGCAGTTACTCGTCCAGGGCCGTTGAAGCTTTCTTT.